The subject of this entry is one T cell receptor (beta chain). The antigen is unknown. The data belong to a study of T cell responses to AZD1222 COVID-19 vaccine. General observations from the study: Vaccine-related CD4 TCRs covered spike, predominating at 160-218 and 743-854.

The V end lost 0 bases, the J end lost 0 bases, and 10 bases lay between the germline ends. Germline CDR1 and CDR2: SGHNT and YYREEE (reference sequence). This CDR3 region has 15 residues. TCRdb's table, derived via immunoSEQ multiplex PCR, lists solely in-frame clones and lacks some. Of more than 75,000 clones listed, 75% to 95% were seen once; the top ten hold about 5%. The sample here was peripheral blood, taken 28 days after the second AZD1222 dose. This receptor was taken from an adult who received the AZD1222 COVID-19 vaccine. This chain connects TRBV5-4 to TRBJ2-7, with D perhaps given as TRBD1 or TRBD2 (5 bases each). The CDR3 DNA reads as TGTGCCAGCAGCTTGGCAGGGACGGCCTCCTACGAGCAGTACTTC. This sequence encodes CASSLAGTASYEQYF.